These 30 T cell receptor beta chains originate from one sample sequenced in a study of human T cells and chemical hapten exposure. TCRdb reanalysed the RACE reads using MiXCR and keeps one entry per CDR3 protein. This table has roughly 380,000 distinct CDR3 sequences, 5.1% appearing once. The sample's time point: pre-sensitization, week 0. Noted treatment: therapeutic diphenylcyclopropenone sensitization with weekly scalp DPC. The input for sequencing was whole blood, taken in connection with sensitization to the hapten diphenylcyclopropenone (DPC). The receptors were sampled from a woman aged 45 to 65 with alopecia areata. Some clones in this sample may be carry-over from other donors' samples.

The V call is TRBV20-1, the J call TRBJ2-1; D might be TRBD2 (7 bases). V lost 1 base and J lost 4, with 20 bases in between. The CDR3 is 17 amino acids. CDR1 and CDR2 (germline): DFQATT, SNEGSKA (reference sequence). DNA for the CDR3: TGCAGTGCTAGAGTCCCAACCGAGAGGGGGGGGTACAATGAGCAGTTCTTC. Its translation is CSARVPTERGGYNEQFF.

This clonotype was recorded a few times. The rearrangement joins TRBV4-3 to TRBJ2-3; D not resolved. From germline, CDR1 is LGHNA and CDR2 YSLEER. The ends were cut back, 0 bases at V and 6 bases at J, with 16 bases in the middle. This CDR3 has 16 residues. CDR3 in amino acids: CASSQDLAEIADTQYF. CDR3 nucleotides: TGCGCCAGCAGCCAAGATCTTGCAGAAATAGCTGATACGCAGTATTTT.

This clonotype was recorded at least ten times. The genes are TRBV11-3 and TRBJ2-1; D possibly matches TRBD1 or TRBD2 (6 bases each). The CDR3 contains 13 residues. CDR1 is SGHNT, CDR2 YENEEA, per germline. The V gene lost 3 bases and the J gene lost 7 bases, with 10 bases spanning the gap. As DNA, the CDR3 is TGTGCCAGCAGCTTTGGGGGGCATAATGAGCAGTTCTTC. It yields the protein CASSFGGHNEQFF.

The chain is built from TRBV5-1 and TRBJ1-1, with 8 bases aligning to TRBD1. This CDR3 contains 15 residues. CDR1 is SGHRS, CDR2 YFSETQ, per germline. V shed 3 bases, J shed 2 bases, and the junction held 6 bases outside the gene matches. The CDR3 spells CASSSDGQGNTEAFF. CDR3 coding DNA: TGCGCCAGCAGCTCTGATGGACAGGGTAACACTGAAGCTTTCTTT.

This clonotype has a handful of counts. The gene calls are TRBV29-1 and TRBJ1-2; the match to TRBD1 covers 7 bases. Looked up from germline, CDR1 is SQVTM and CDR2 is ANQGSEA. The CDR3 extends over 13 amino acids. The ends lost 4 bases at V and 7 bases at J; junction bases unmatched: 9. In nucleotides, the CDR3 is TGCAGCGTTGGGACAGGCCGGGGTCCTGGCTACACCTTC. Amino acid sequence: CSVGTGRGPGYTF.

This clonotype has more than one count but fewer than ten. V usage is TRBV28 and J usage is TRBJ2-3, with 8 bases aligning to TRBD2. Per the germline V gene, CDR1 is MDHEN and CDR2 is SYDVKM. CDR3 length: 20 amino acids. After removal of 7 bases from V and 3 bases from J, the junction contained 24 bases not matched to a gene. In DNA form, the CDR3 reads TGTGCCAGCACCTCACTGGGCGGTTCTACTACCCTAGCGGGTACAGATACGCAGTATTTT. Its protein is CASTSLGGSTTLAGTDTQYF.

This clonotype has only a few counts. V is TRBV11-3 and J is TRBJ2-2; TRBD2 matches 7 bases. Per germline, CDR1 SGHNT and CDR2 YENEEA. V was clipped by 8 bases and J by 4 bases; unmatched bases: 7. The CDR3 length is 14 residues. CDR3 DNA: TGTGCCAGCTCCCCGGGGGGTGGCACCGGGGAGCTGTTTTTT. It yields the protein CASSPGGGTGELFF.

CDR3 nucleotide sequence: TGTGCCAGCAGTGCCGGGACACCCTCGGGCTATGGCTACACCTTC. Amino acid sequence: CASSAGTPSGYGYTF. The V call is TRBV12-3 or TRBV12-4, the J call TRBJ1-2; TRBD1 might be the D (6 bases). V was shortened by 5 bases and J by 4 bases, with 17 bases between the two germline ends. This CDR3 comprises 15 residues.

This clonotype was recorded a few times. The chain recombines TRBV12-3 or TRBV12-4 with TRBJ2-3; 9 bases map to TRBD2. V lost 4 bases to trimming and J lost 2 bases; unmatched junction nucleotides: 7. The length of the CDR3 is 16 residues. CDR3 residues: CASSSDSGGPTDTQYF. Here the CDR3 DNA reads TGTGCCAGCAGTTCAGATAGCGGGGGCCCCACAGATACGCAGTATTTT.

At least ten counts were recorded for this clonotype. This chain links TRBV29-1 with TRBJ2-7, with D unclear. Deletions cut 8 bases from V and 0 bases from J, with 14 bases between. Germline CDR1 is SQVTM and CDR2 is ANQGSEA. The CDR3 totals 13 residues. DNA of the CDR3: TGCAGCTTTCTAGGGTCTAGCTCCTACGAGCAGTACTTC. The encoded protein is CSFLGSSSYEQYF.

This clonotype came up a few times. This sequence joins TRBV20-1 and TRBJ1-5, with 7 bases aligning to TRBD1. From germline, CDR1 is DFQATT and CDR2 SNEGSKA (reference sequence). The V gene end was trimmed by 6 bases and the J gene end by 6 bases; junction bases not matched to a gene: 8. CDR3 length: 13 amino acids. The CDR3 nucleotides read TGCAGTGCGCGACAGGGAGGTGGTCAGCCCCAGCATTTT. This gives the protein CSARQGGGQPQHF.

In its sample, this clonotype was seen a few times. The CDR3 here is CASSGGTAWNQPQHF. DNA of the CDR3: TGTGCCAGCAGTGGGGGGACCGCATGGAATCAGCCCCAGCATTTT. This chain links TRBV6-1 with TRBJ1-5; TRBD1 might be the D (5 bases). Germline assignment: CDR1 MNHNS and CDR2 SASEGT. V lost 4 bases and J lost 4, with 14 bases in between. This CDR3 is built from 15 residues.

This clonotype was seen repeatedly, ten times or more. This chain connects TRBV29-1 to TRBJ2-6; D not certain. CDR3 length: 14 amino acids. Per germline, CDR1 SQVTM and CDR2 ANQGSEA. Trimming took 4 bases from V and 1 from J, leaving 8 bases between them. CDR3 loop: CSVVLTSGANVLTF. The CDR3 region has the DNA TGCAGCGTTGTCCTGACTTCTGGGGCCAACGTCCTGACTTTC.

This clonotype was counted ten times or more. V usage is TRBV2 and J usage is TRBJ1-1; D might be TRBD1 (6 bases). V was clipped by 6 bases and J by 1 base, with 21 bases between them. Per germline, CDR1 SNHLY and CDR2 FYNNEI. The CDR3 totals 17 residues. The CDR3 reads CASRGGPGEARNTEAFF. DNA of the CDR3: TGTGCCAGCAGGGGAGGTCCAGGGGAAGCCCGGAACACTGAAGCTTTCTTT. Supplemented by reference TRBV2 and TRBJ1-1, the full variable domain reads EPEVTQTPSHQVTQMGQEVILRCVPISNHLYFYWYRQILGQKVEFLVSFYNNEISEKSEIFDDQFSVERPDGSNFTLKIRSTKLEDSAMYFCASRGGPGEARNTEAFFGQGTRLTVV.

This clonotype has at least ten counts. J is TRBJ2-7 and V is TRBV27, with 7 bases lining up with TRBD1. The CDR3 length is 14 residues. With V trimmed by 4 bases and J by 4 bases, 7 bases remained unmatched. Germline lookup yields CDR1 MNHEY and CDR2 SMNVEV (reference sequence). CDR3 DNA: TGTGCCAGCAGTTACGGGACAGACTGGTACGAGCAGTACTTC. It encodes CASSYGTDWYEQYF.

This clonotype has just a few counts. In nucleotides, the CDR3 is TGTGCCAGCAGTCTAGCGGGAGGGCCCGCCGAGCAGTACTTC. Protein: CASSLAGGPAEQYF. This chain uses TRBV6-5 with TRBJ2-7; 12 nucleotides align to TRBD2. The CDR3 has 14 residues. Looked up from germline, CDR1 is MNHEY and CDR2 is SVGAGI. The V segment lost 5 bases and the J segment 6 bases; nucleotides outside the gene matches: 5.

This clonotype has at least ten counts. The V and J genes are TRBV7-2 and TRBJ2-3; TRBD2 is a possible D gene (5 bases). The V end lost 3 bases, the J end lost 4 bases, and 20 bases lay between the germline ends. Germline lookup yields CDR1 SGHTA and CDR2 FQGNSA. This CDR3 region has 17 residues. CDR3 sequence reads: CASSLSLSKLGPDTQYF. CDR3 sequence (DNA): TGTGCCAGCAGCTTGAGCTTATCTAAACTAGGGCCAGATACGCAGTATTTT.

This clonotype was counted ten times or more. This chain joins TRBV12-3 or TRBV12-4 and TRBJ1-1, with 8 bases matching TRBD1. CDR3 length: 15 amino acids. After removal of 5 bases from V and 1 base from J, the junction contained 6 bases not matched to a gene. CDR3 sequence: CASSLGTGGNTEAFF. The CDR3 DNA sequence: TGTGCCAGCAGTCTCGGGACAGGCGGGAACACTGAAGCTTTCTTT.

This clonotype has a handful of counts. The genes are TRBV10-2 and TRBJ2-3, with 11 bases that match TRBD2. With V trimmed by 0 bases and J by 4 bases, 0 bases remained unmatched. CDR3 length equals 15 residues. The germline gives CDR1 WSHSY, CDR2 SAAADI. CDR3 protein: CASSESGLAADTQYF. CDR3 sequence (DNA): TGCGCCAGCAGTGAGTCGGGACTAGCGGCAGATACGCAGTATTTT.

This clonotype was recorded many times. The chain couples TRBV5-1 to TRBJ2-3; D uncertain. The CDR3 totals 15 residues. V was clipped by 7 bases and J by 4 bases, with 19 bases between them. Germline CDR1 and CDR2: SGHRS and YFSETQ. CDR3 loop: CASARTGDTADTQYF. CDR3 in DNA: TGCGCCAGCGCCCGCACTGGGGATACGGCAGATACGCAGTATTTT.

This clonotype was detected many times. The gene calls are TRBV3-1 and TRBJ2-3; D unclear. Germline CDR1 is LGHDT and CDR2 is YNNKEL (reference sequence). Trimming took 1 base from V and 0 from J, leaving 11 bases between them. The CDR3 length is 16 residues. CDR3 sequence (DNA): TGTGCCAGCAGCCAAGGCCGAGTCGATAGCACAGATACGCAGTATTTT. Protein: CASSQGRVDSTDTQYF.

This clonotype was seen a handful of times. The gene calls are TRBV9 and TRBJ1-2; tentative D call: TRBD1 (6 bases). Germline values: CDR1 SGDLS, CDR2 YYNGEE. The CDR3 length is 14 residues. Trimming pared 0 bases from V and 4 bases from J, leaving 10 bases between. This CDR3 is CASSVAPDSYGYTF. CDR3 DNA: TGTGCCAGCAGCGTAGCCCCGGACAGCTATGGCTACACCTTC.

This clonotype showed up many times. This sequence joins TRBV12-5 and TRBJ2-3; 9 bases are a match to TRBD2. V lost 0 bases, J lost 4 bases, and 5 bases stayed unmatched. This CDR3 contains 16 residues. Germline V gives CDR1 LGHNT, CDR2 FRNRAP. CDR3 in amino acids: CASGLVRAGGPDTQYF. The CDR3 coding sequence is TGTGCTAGTGGTTTGGTACGGGCGGGGGGGCCAGATACGCAGTATTTT.

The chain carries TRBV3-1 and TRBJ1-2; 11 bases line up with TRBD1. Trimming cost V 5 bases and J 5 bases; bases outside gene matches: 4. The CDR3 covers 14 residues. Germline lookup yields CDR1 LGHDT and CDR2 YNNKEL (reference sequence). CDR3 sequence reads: CASSKGDRGYGYTF. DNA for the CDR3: TGTGCCAGCAGCAAAGGGGACAGGGGGTATGGCTACACCTTC. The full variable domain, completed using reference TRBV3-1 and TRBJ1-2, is DTAVSQTPKYLVTQMGNDKSIKCEQNLGHDTMYWYKQDSKKFLKIMFSYNNKELIINETVPNRFSPKSPDKAHLNLHINSLELGDSAVYFCASSKGDRGYGYTFGSGTRLTVV.

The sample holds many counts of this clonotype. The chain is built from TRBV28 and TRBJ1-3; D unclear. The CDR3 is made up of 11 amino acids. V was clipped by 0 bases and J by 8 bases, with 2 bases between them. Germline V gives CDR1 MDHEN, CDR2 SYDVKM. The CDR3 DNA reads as TGTGCCAGCAGTTTATGGGACACCATATATTTT. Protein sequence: CASSLWDTIYF.

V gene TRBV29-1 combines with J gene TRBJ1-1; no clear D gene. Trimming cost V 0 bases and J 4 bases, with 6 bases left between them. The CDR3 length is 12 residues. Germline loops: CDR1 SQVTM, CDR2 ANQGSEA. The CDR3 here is CSVEDLSTEAFF. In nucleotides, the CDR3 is TGCAGCGTTGAAGATCTCAGCACTGAAGCTTTCTTT. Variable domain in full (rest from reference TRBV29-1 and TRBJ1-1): SAVISQKPSRDICQRGTSLTIQCQVDSQVTMMFWYRQQPGQSLTLIATANQGSEATYESGFVIDKFPISRPNLTFSTLTVSNMSPEDSSIYLCSVEDLSTEAFFGQGTRLTVV.

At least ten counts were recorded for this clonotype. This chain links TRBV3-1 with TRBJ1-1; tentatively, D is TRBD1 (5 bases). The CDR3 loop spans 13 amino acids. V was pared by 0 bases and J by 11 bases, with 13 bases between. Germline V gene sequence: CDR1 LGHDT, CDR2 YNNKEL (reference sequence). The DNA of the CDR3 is TGTGCCAGCAGCCAAGATTTGAAGGGGAGGGCTTTCTTT. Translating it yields CASSQDLKGRAFF.

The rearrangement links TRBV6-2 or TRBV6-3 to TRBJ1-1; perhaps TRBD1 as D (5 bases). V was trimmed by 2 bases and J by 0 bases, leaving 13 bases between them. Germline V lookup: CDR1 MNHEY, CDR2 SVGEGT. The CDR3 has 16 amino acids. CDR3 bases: TGTGCCAGCAGTTACGGGGCGGAAACCATGAACACTGAAGCTTTCTTT. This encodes CASSYGAETMNTEAFF.

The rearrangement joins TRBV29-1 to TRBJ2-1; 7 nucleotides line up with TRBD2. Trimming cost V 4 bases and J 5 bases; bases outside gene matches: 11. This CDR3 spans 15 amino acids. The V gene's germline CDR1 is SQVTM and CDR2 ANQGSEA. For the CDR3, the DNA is TGCAGCGTTGCCCTGAGGAGCGGGACCAACAATGAGCAGTTCTTC. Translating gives CSVALRSGTNNEQFF.

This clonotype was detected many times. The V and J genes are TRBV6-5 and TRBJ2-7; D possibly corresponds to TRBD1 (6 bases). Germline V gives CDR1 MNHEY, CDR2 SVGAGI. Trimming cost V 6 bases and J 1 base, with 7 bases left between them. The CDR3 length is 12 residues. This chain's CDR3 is CASRGTSYEQYF. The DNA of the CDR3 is TGTGCCAGCAGGGGGACATCCTACGAGCAGTACTTC.